The T cell receptor (beta chain) described here comes from a study of T cells in localized non-small cell lung cancer. The CDR3 consists of 16 residues. The protocol was immunoSEQ multiplex PCR, while the TCRdb copy is restricted to in-frame clones and leaves out a portion. The data contain tens of thousands of clones, around 90% of them singletons. This TCR came from a male donor aged 60 or older with stage I squamous cell lung carcinoma. The chain couples TRBV21-1 to TRBJ2-1; TRBD2 is the table's D call and was not checked against the DNA. TRBV21-1 is marked as a pseudogene. The starting material was peripheral blood, obtained before any cancer treatment. The CDR3: CAFLERPKPIYNEQFF. In DNA, the CDR3 is TGTGCCTTTCTCGAGCGACCGAAACCTATTTACAATGAGCAGTTCTTC.